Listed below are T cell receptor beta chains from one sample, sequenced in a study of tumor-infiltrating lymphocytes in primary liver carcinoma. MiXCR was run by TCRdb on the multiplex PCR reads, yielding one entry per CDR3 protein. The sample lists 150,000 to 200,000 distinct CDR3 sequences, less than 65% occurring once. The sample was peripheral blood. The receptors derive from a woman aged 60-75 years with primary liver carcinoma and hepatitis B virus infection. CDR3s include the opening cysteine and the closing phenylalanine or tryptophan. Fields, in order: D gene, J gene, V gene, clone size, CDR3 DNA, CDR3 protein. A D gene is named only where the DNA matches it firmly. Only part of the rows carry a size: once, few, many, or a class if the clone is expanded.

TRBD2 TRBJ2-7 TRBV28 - TGTGCCAGCAGTTTGCACCTAGCGGGCCTCTCCTACGAGCAGTACTTC CASSLHLAGLSYEQYF
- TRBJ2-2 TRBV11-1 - TGTGCCAGCAACTTAGGAGGAAGTCTTACCGGGGAGCTGTTTTTT CASNLGGSLTGELFF
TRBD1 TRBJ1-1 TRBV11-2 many TGTGCCAGCAGCTTACTGGTCTTACAGGGGACTGAAGCTTTCTTT CASSLLVLQGTEAFF
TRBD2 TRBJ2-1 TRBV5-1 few TGCGCCAGCAGCCGGACACTCTCTAGCGGGAGGGCCGGGGATACAGGGGGTGAGCAGTTCTTC CASSRTLSSGRAGDTGGEQFF
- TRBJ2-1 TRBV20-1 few TGCAGTGCTAGAGATCATGGGGGGGCTAGCTCCTACAATGAGCAGTTCTTC CSARDHGGASSYNEQFF
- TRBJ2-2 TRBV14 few TGTGCCAACAGGGCCATGGCGGTCACCGGGGAGCTGTTTTTT CANRAMAVTGELFF
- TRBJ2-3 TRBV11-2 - TGTGCCACCATCCGGGACGGGTACACAGATACACAGTATTTT CATIRDGYTDTQYF
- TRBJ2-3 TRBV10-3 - TGTGCCATCCAAAGCGATGACACGCAGCTTTTT CAIQSDDTQLF
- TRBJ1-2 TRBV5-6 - TGTGCCAGCAGCACGCGGAGCCTCCTGCTTTTGGAGAATGGCTACACCTTC CASSTRSLLLLENGYTF
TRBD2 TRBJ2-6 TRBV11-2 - TGTGCCAGCAGCACAGTACTAGCGCCGACCTCTGGAGCCAACGTCCTGACTTTC CASSTVLAPTSGANVLTF
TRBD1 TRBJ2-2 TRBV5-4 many TGTGCCAGCAGCCCCGGGACAGCGACCGGGGAGCTGTTTTTT CASSPGTATGELFF
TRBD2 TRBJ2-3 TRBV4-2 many TGTGCCAGCAGCCAAGATATGGCGGGAGAAGCAGATACGCAGTATTTT CASSQDMAGEADTQYF
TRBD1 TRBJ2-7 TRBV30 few TGTGCCTGGAGTGTACTAGGGACAGGGGTCTACGAGCAGTACTTC CAWSVLGTGVYEQYF
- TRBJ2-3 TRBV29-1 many TGCAGCGTTGACGTGACAGGCCATCCGGATACGCAGTATTTT CSVDVTGHPDTQYF
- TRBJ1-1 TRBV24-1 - TGTGCCACCAGGGAAGGGAGCGGTGAAGCTTTCTTT CATREGSGEAFF
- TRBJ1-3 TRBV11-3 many TGTGCCAGCAGCTCGCGAAACACCATATATTTT CASSSRNTIYF
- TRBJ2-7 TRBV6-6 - TGTGCCAGCACCTCTGGGCTAGTGGGACCCTACGAGCAGTACTTC CASTSGLVGPYEQYF
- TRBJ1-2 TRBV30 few TGTGCCTGGAACCAGGTCTATGGCTACACCTTC CAWNQVYGYTF
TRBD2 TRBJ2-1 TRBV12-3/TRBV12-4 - TGTGCCAGCACTTCCGGGACTAGCGGGTCGGGTGAGCAGTTCTTC CASTSGTSGSGEQFF
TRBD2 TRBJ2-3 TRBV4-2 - TGTGCCAGCAGCCAAGAGCTGCCTAGCGGGGTGATAGATACGCAGTATTTT CASSQELPSGVIDTQYF
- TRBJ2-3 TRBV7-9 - TGTACCAGCAGCCCAGAAGAGGAGGGGGATACCCAGTATTTT CTSSPEEEGDTQYF
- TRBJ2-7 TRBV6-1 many TGTGCCAGCAGTGCCTCCTACGAGCAGTACTTC CASSASYEQYF
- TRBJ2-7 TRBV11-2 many TGTGCCAGCAGCCCAGCGGGTAACCTATACGAGCAGTACTTC CASSPAGNLYEQYF
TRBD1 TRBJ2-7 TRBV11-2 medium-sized TGTGCCAGCAGCTTGTGGGACAGCTCCTACGAGCAGTACTTC CASSLWDSSYEQYF
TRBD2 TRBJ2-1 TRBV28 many TGTGCCAGCAGTTTATTTGCTGGCAGCGGGGCTTACAATGAGCAGTTCTTC CASSLFAGSGAYNEQFF
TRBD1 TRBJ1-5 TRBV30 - TGTGCCTGGAGTGGCCCGACAGGGGGGAATCAGCCCCAGCATTTT CAWSGPTGGNQPQHF